The rows below give T cell receptor beta chains drawn from one sample of a study of blood T cells in healthy people across ages. TCRdb redid the calling of the 5' RACE reads with MiXCR, one entry per CDR3 protein. The sample lists roughly 1,300,000 distinct CDR3 sequences, approximately 63% occurring once. Sequencing was carried out using blood. These TCRs come from a man between 18 and 29 years old in good health. The CDR3 runs from the conserved cysteine through the conserved F or W. Fields, in order: V gene, D gene, J gene, clone size, CDR3 DNA, CDR3 protein. D genes are given only for firm matches. Clone size is not always given. Where it is, it says once, few, many or a class for expanded clones.

v_gene: TRBV7-2; d_gene: .; j_gene: TRBJ2-5; abundance: .; CDR3nt: TGTGCCAGCAGCCATAGGGGGTGGGTGGAGACCCAGTACTTC; CDR3aa: CASSHRGWVETQYF
v_gene: TRBV12-3/TRBV12-4; d_gene: .; j_gene: TRBJ1-6; abundance: .; CDR3nt: TGTGCCAGCAGCCAGAATACGGATTCACCCCTCCACTTT; CDR3aa: CASSQNTDSPLHF
v_gene: TRBV20-1; d_gene: .; j_gene: TRBJ2-4; abundance: .; CDR3nt: TGCAGTGCTAGAACGGGCGCTCAGTACTTC; CDR3aa: CSARTGAQYF
v_gene: TRBV20-1; d_gene: TRBD2; j_gene: TRBJ2-7; abundance: .; CDR3nt: TGCAGTGCCCCCTCCGGAGCTAGCGGGAGATACGAGCAGTACTTC; CDR3aa: CSAPSGASGRYEQYF
v_gene: TRBV14; d_gene: .; j_gene: TRBJ2-1; abundance: .; CDR3nt: TGTGCCAGCAGCCAAATTATTGGGAGCGGAGAGCAGTTCTTC; CDR3aa: CASSQIIGSGEQFF
v_gene: TRBV15; d_gene: .; j_gene: TRBJ2-1; abundance: few; CDR3nt: TGTGCCACCAGCCCCCATAGTCGGGAGTTGTACAATGAGCAGTTCTTC; CDR3aa: CATSPHSRELYNEQFF
v_gene: TRBV4-1; d_gene: .; j_gene: TRBJ2-5; abundance: .; CDR3nt: TGCGCCAGCAGCCAGTTTGGCGAGACCCAGTACTTC; CDR3aa: CASSQFGETQYF
v_gene: TRBV29-1; d_gene: .; j_gene: TRBJ2-2; abundance: .; CDR3nt: TGCAGCGTTTCCCAGAACACCGGGGAGCTGTTTTTT; CDR3aa: CSVSQNTGELFF
v_gene: TRBV20-1; d_gene: .; j_gene: TRBJ2-1; abundance: .; CDR3nt: TGCAGTGCCCCATTCGCGGGGTCCTACAATGAGCAGTTCTTC; CDR3aa: CSAPFAGSYNEQFF
v_gene: TRBV6-2/TRBV6-3; d_gene: .; j_gene: TRBJ2-7; abundance: .; CDR3nt: TGTGCCAGTAGTTACCCCGGACGGAGTTCCTCCTACGAGCAGTACTTC; CDR3aa: CASSYPGRSSSYEQYF
v_gene: TRBV20-1; d_gene: TRBD2; j_gene: TRBJ2-1; abundance: .; CDR3nt: TGCAGTGCTAGGGGGACTAGCGGGAATGAGCAGTTCTTC; CDR3aa: CSARGTSGNEQFF
v_gene: TRBV12-3/TRBV12-4; d_gene: .; j_gene: TRBJ2-1; abundance: .; CDR3nt: TGTGCCAGCAGTAAAACTAGAAACTCCTACAATGAGCAGTTCTTC; CDR3aa: CASSKTRNSYNEQFF
v_gene: TRBV7-9; d_gene: .; j_gene: TRBJ2-1; abundance: .; CDR3nt: TGTGCCAGCAGCTTAGAAGTAGGGGGCTCCTACAATGAGCAGTTCTTC; CDR3aa: CASSLEVGGSYNEQFF
v_gene: TRBV27; d_gene: TRBD2; j_gene: TRBJ2-1; abundance: once; CDR3nt: TGTGGGAGCGGGGTAAACAATGAGCAGTTCTTC; CDR3aa: CGSGVNNEQFF
v_gene: TRBV4-1; d_gene: .; j_gene: TRBJ2-1; abundance: .; CDR3nt: TGCGCCAGCAGCCCACTTCACCCGGGGGACAGGCAGTTCTTC; CDR3aa: CASSPLHPGDRQFF
v_gene: TRBV20-1; d_gene: TRBD2; j_gene: TRBJ2-5; abundance: .; CDR3nt: TGCAGTGCCCCGTCGGGACGAGCGGGGGGCGAGACCCAGTACTTC; CDR3aa: CSAPSGRAGGETQYF
v_gene: TRBV11-2; d_gene: .; j_gene: TRBJ1-1; abundance: .; CDR3nt: TGTGCCAGCAGCTTAATGCCCCCTCGGGGGAACACTGAAGCTTTCTTT; CDR3aa: CASSLMPPRGNTEAFF
v_gene: TRBV27; d_gene: .; j_gene: TRBJ1-1; abundance: .; CDR3nt: TGTGCCAGCAGTTACGGGACACTGCACACTGAAGCTTTCTTT; CDR3aa: CASSYGTLHTEAFF
v_gene: TRBV11-2; d_gene: .; j_gene: TRBJ2-1; abundance: .; CDR3nt: TGTGCCAGCAGCGCTGACTGGCTCCCCAACGAGCAGTTCTTC; CDR3aa: CASSADWLPNEQFF
v_gene: TRBV5-1; d_gene: TRBD2; j_gene: TRBJ2-5; abundance: .; CDR3nt: TGCGCCAGCAGCCCCTTTGCGGGGGGCTACAATGAGCAGTACTTC; CDR3aa: CASSPFAGGYNEQYF
v_gene: TRBV3-1; d_gene: .; j_gene: TRBJ2-5; abundance: few; CDR3nt: TGTGCCAGCAGCCAACCCTACAGGGACCTCCAAGAGACCCAGTACTTC; CDR3aa: CASSQPYRDLQETQYF
v_gene: TRBV5-8; d_gene: .; j_gene: TRBJ1-3; abundance: .; CDR3nt: TGTGCCAGCAGGAGGGGAGATTTAGGAAACACCATATATTTT; CDR3aa: CASRRGDLGNTIYF
v_gene: TRBV29-1; d_gene: TRBD2; j_gene: TRBJ2-1; abundance: .; CDR3nt: TGCAGCGGGAGACTAGCGGCTTCCTACAATGAGCAGTTCTTC; CDR3aa: CSGRLAASYNEQFF
v_gene: TRBV4-1; d_gene: .; j_gene: TRBJ2-7; abundance: .; CDR3nt: TGCACCAGCAGCCAGGCAGAAGGGACGCCTGGGGAGCAGTACTTC; CDR3aa: CTSSQAEGTPGEQYF
v_gene: TRBV12-3/TRBV12-4; d_gene: .; j_gene: TRBJ1-2; abundance: .; CDR3nt: TGTGCCAGCAGTTCCCCCTCAGTCCAGGGTCTTCATGGCTACACCTTC; CDR3aa: CASSSPSVQGLHGYTF
v_gene: TRBV7-2; d_gene: TRBD1; j_gene: TRBJ1-4; abundance: .; CDR3nt: TGTGCCAGCAGCTTGGACAGGGGTTACGAAAAACTGTTTTTT; CDR3aa: CASSLDRGYEKLFF
v_gene: TRBV12-3/TRBV12-4; d_gene: .; j_gene: TRBJ2-5; abundance: .; CDR3nt: TGTGCCAGCAGTATTGGGTCTAGTGGGGAGACCCAGTACTTC; CDR3aa: CASSIGSSGETQYF
v_gene: TRBV18; d_gene: .; j_gene: TRBJ2-5; abundance: few; CDR3nt: TGTGCCAGCTCACCGGGTTCCGTCCAAGAGACCCAGTACTTC; CDR3aa: CASSPGSVQETQYF
v_gene: TRBV4-1; d_gene: .; j_gene: TRBJ2-5; abundance: .; CDR3nt: TGCGCCAGCAGCCACGTGGTGTATCAAGAGACCCAGTACTTC; CDR3aa: CASSHVVYQETQYF
v_gene: TRBV10-3; d_gene: .; j_gene: TRBJ2-3; abundance: .; CDR3nt: TGTGCCATCAGTAACTGGGGGAGTGCTAGCACAGATACGCAGTATTTT; CDR3aa: CAISNWGSASTDTQYF
v_gene: TRBV5-1; d_gene: .; j_gene: TRBJ2-5; abundance: .; CDR3nt: TGCGCCAGCAGATACAGGGAAGGAGAGACCCAGTACTTC; CDR3aa: CASRYREGETQYF
v_gene: TRBV11-2; d_gene: .; j_gene: TRBJ2-5; abundance: many; CDR3nt: TGTGCCAGCAGCTTAGATCGGGAAACCCAGTACTTC; CDR3aa: CASSLDRETQYF
v_gene: TRBV12-3/TRBV12-4; d_gene: .; j_gene: TRBJ1-6; abundance: .; CDR3nt: TGTGCCAGCAGCCCTAGGGGGGGAATACCTTCACCCCTCCACTTT; CDR3aa: CASSPRGGIPSPLHF
v_gene: TRBV12-3/TRBV12-4; d_gene: TRBD2; j_gene: TRBJ2-7; abundance: .; CDR3nt: TGTGCCAGCAGTTTTACCTCAACTAGCGGGGACAACGAGCAGTACTTC; CDR3aa: CASSFTSTSGDNEQYF
v_gene: TRBV7-9; d_gene: .; j_gene: TRBJ1-5; abundance: .; CDR3nt: TGTGCCAGCAGCTTCCCAGGAAATCCCCAGCATTTT; CDR3aa: CASSFPGNPQHF
v_gene: TRBV2; d_gene: .; j_gene: TRBJ1-2; abundance: .; CDR3nt: TGTGCCAGCAAGGGCAGGGAGTATGGCTACACCTTC; CDR3aa: CASKGREYGYTF
v_gene: TRBV20-1; d_gene: TRBD1; j_gene: TRBJ1-1; abundance: .; CDR3nt: TGCAGTGCGTTAACCGGGACAGGTGACACTGAAGCTTTCTTT; CDR3aa: CSALTGTGDTEAFF
v_gene: TRBV6-1; d_gene: TRBD1; j_gene: TRBJ1-5; abundance: .; CDR3nt: TGTGCCAGCAGTGAACGGGACAGGGGGCGGGGCGGTCAGCCCCAGCATTTT; CDR3aa: CASSERDRGRGGQPQHF
v_gene: TRBV15; d_gene: .; j_gene: TRBJ2-1; abundance: once; CDR3nt: TGTGCCACCAGCAGATCCGACTACTACAATGAGCAGTTCTTC; CDR3aa: CATSRSDYYNEQFF
v_gene: TRBV13; d_gene: .; j_gene: TRBJ1-2; abundance: .; CDR3nt: TGTGCCAGCAGCCGCGGGCAGGGGCCTAACTATGGCTACACCTTC; CDR3aa: CASSRGQGPNYGYTF